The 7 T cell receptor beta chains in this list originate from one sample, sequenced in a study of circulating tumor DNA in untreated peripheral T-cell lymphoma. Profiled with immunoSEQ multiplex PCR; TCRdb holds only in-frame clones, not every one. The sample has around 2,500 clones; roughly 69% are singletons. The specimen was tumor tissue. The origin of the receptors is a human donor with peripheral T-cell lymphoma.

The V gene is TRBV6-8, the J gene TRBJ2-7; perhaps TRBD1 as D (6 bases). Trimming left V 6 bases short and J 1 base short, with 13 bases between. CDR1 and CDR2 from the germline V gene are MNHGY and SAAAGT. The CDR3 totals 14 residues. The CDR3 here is CASSLVQGSYEQYV. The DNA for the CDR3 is TGTGCCAGCAGCTTAGTACAGGGATCCTACGAGCAGTACGTC.

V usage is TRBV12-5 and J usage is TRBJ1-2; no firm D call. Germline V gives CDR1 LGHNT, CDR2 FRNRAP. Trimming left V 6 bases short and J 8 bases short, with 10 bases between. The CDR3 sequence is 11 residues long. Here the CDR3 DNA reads TGTGCTAGTGGCATCCAAGGGGGCTACACCTTC. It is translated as CASGIQGGYTF.

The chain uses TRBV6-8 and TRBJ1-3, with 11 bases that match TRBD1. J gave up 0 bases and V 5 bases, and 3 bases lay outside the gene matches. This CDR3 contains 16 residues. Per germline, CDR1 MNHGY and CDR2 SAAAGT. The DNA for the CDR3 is TGTGCCAGCAGTGGGGACAGGGGGTCCTCTGGAAACACCATATATTTT. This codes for CASSGDRGSSGNTIYF.

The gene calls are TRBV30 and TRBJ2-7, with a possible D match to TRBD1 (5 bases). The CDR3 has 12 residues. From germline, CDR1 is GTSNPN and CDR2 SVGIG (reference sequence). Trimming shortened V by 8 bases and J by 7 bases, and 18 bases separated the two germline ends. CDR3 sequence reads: CARRTGLGEQYF. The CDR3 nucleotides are TGTGCCCGCCGAACAGGCCTCGGGGAGCAGTACTTC.

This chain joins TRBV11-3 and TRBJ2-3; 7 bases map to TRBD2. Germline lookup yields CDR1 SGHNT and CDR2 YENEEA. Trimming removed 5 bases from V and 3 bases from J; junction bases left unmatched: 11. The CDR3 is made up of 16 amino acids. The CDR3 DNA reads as TGTGCCAGCAGCGATTTGAACGGGGGAGGGACAGATACGCAGTATTTT. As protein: CASSDLNGGGTDTQYF.

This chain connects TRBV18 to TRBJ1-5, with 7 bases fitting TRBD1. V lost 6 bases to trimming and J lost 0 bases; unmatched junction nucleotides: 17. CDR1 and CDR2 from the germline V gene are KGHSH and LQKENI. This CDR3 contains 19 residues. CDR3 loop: CASSPDPPQGTYSNQPQHF. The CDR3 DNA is TGTGCCAGCTCCCCAGATCCCCCACAGGGGACGTATAGCAATCAGCCCCAGCATTTT.

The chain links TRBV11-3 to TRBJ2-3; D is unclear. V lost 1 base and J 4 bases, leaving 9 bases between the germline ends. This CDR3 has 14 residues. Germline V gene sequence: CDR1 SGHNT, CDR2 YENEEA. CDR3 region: CASSLVRYPDTQYF. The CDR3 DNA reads TGTGCCAGCAGCTTAGTTAGATATCCAGATACGCAGTATTTT.